These 32 T cell receptor beta chains originate from one sample sequenced in a study of shared clonotypes between healthy human individuals. Repertoires were generated with immunoSEQ multiplex PCR, while TCRdb's copy carries only in-frame clones and drops some. The sample shows some 2.4 million clones, more than 85% of them seen only once. The specimen sequenced was naive CD4+ T cells from PBMCs. Subset described: CD45RA+ positively selected. These receptors came from a man in his late teens or twenties in good health. Some clones in this sample may be carry-over from other donors' samples.

This chain links TRBV6-6 with TRBJ2-7; TRBD1 aligns across 7 bases. Germline V gene data show CDR1 as MNHNY and CDR2 as SVGAGI (reference sequence). Trimming took 3 bases from V and 3 from J; bases not matched to a gene: 5. The CDR3 spans 14 residues. The CDR3 loop is CASSYHRGGYEQYF. CDR3 nucleotides: TGTGCCAGCAGTTATCACAGGGGTGGCTACGAGCAGTACTTC.

This sequence joins TRBV11-2 and TRBJ2-2; possible D gene TRBD2, 5 bases. This CDR3 has 16 amino acids. Germline CDR1 reads SGHAT; CDR2 reads FQNNGV. V lost 4 bases to trimming and J lost 0 bases, with 12 bases between them. CDR3 amino acids: CASSYYSVANTGELFF. The CDR3 coding sequence is TGTGCCAGCAGCTATTATAGCGTCGCGAACACCGGGGAGCTGTTTTTT.

The genes are TRBV2 and TRBJ2-1; 14 bases are a match to TRBD2. The CDR3 has 18 amino acids. Germline V gene data show CDR1 as SNHLY and CDR2 as FYNNEI. J lost 7 bases, V lost 4 bases, and 12 bases had no gene match. CDR3 sequence (DNA): TGTGCCAGCAGTGCGATCTCTACGACTAGCGGGAGGGGAAATGAGCAGTTCTTC. Protein product: CASSAISTTSGRGNEQFF. The full variable domain, rest sourced from reference TRBV2 and TRBJ2-1, is EPEVTQTPSHQVTQMGQEVILRCVPISNHLYFYWYRQILGQKVEFLVSFYNNEISEKSEIFDDQFSVERPDGSNFTLKIRSTKLEDSAMYFCASSAISTTSGRGNEQFFGPGTRLTVL.

This chain connects TRBV28 to TRBJ1-2; the match to TRBD1 covers 7 bases. Germline CDR1 and CDR2: MDHEN and SYDVKM. J gave up 3 bases and V 0 bases, and 4 bases lay outside the gene matches. The CDR3 has 15 amino acids. CDR3 in amino acids: CASSLWTGQYYGYTF. CDR3 DNA sequence: TGTGCCAGCAGTTTATGGACGGGACAGTACTATGGCTACACCTTC.

This chain connects TRBV10-2 to TRBJ1-2, with TRBD1 matching 7 bases. The CDR3 loop spans 17 amino acids. V lost 5 bases and J lost 8; bases outside the gene matches: 20. The V gene's germline CDR1 is WSHSY and CDR2 SAAADI. In DNA, the CDR3 is TGCGCCAGCAGTCCCTTAGGGGGCGGTTCTGGCCTTAGCGGCTACACCTTC. Its protein is CASSPLGGGSGLSGYTF.

The rearrangement joins TRBV5-6 to TRBJ2-1, with D maybe TRBD2 (6 bases). The CDR3 is 15 amino acids. The V gene's germline CDR1 is SGHDT and CDR2 YYEEEE. V shed 7 bases and J shed 4 bases, with 18 bases lying between them. The CDR3 loop reads CASHLSWRGYNEQFF. The CDR3 nucleotides are TGTGCCAGCCATCTAAGCTGGAGGGGATACAATGAGCAGTTCTTC.

This chain joins TRBV5-1 and TRBJ1-1; no clear D gene. Germline V gives CDR1 SGHRS, CDR2 YFSETQ. V lost 0 bases and J 6 bases, leaving 15 bases between the germline ends. The CDR3 has 15 residues. The CDR3 reads CASSLAFLPRAEAFF. DNA of the CDR3: TGCGCCAGCAGCTTGGCGTTCCTACCGCGGGCTGAAGCTTTCTTT.

V and J are TRBV6-1 and TRBJ2-7, with no clear D. In germline, CDR1 is MNHNS, CDR2 SASEGT. Between the trimmed V and J ends, which lost 7 bases and 0 bases, there was a span of 10 bases. The CDR3 totals 13 residues. This chain's CDR3 is CASISGYSYEQYF. CDR3 DNA sequence: TGTGCCAGCATCTCAGGTTACTCCTACGAGCAGTACTTC.

The chain joins TRBV7-9 to TRBJ1-1, with D perhaps matching TRBD1 (6 bases). V was trimmed by 3 bases and J by 1 base, leaving 15 bases between them. Per the germline V gene, CDR1 is SEHNR and CDR2 is FQNEAQ (reference sequence). The length of the CDR3 is 16 residues. CDR3 in amino acids: CASSLGAKQSNTEAFF. In nucleotides, the CDR3 is TGTGCCAGCAGCTTGGGGGCCAAACAATCGAACACTGAAGCTTTCTTT.

This clone is a singleton in its sample. The J gene is TRBJ2-1, the V gene TRBV5-1; D not certain. Germline V gene sequence: CDR1 SGHRS, CDR2 YFSETQ. The CDR3 extends over 16 amino acids. Trimming pared 4 bases from V and 5 bases from J, leaving 19 bases between. DNA of the CDR3: TGCGCCAGCAGCCGGGTCCTGACCCCCGGACACAATGAGCAGTTCTTC. Protein product: CASSRVLTPGHNEQFF.

The chain carries TRBV4-1 and TRBJ2-3; no definite D call. Germline-derived CDR1 and CDR2 are MGHRA and YSYEKL. The germline V and J ends were trimmed by 2 bases and 2 bases, with 5 bases remaining between them. The CDR3 spans 13 residues. CDR3 amino acids: CASSQQTTDTQYF. CDR3 coding DNA: TGCGCCAGCAGCCAACAGACCACAGATACGCAGTATTTT.

The genes are TRBV15 and TRBJ2-3; TRBD1 is a possible D gene (6 bases). This CDR3 is 16 amino acids long. Germline values: CDR1 LNHNV, CDR2 YYDKDF (reference sequence). V lost 4 bases to trimming and J lost 0 bases, with 14 bases between them. Here the CDR3 reads CATSIKLGGSTDTQYF. The CDR3 DNA follows: TGTGCCACCAGCATCAAACTAGGGGGTAGCACAGATACGCAGTATTTT.

The chain recombines TRBV5-1 with TRBJ2-7, with 13 bases matching TRBD2. From germline, CDR1 is SGHRS and CDR2 YFSETQ. The CDR3 consists of 17 residues. V trimming: 1 base; J trimming: 0 bases; junction bases outside the gene matches: 4. The CDR3 sequence is CASSLFWTSGSSYEQYF. CDR3 DNA sequence: TGCGCCAGCAGCTTGTTTTGGACTAGCGGGAGCTCCTACGAGCAGTACTTC. The whole variable domain, filled in from reference TRBV5-1 and TRBJ2-7, reads KAGVTQTPRYLIKTRGQQVTLSCSPISGHRSVSWYQQTPGQGLQFLFEYFSETQRNKGNFPGRFSGRQFSNSRSEMNVSTLELGDSALYLCASSLFWTSGSSYEQYFGPGTRLTVT.

V is TRBV5-6 and J is TRBJ2-5; 7 positions match TRBD1. Germline CDR1 is SGHDT and CDR2 is YYEEEE. Germline trimming cut 4 bases from V and 5 bases from J; bases unmatched to any gene: 8. This CDR3 is 14 amino acids long. The CDR3 spells CASSQTGARETQYF. In nucleotides, the CDR3 is TGTGCCAGCAGCCAAACAGGGGCCAGGGAGACCCAGTACTTC.

The chain recombines TRBV6-1 with TRBJ1-1, with D uncertain. Germline CDR1 reads MNHNS; CDR2 reads SASEGT. There are 14 residues in the CDR3. Trimming stripped 4 bases from V and 6 bases from J, with 15 bases between. CDR3 loop: CASSGVGFRAEAFF. In DNA, the CDR3 is TGTGCCAGCAGTGGGGTTGGGTTTCGGGCTGAAGCTTTCTTT.

This clone was observed a single time. The chain carries TRBV6-5 and TRBJ2-3; a possible D gene is TRBD2 (7 bases). In germline, CDR1 is MNHEY, CDR2 SVGAGI. V was trimmed by 6 bases and J by 1 base, leaving 14 bases between them. The CDR3 sequence is 15 residues long. This CDR3 reads CASRVGRGGTDTQYF. The CDR3 coding sequence is TGTGCCAGCAGGGTGGGGAGGGGGGGCACAGATACGCAGTATTTT.

The chain recombines TRBV6-1 with TRBJ1-3, with D perhaps matching TRBD1 (6 bases). V dropped 3 bases and J dropped 0 bases, with 18 bases sitting between them. Germline V CDR1 and CDR2: MNHNS, SASEGT. This CDR3 has 18 residues. The CDR3 loop is CASSDVFLGGPSGNTIYF. In nucleotides, the CDR3 is TGTGCCAGCAGTGATGTTTTTTTGGGGGGGCCCTCTGGAAACACCATATATTTT.

This rearrangement joins TRBV15 to TRBJ2-1; tentative D call: TRBD2 (5 bases). This CDR3 region has 17 residues. The germline CDR1 and CDR2 sequences are LNHNV and YYDKDF (reference sequence). V was clipped by 5 bases and J by 0 bases, with 17 bases between them. CDR3 region: CATSPVSSGYSYNEQFF. In DNA, the CDR3 is TGTGCCACCAGCCCGGTTTCGAGCGGATACTCCTACAATGAGCAGTTCTTC.

The genes are TRBV5-5 and TRBJ1-5; D remains ambiguous. V was pared by 0 bases and J by 0 bases, with 10 bases between. CDR1 SGHKS and CDR2 YYEKEE come from the germline V gene (reference sequence). The CDR3 consists of 16 residues. The CDR3 DNA follows: TGTGCCAGCAGCTTGGGAATGAGAGATAGCAATCAGCCCCAGCATTTT. It is translated as CASSLGMRDSNQPQHF.

Regarding this clone: Different DNA sequences within this sample yield the same CDR3. The rearrangement links TRBV28 to TRBJ1-5, with D perhaps matching TRBD1 (5 bases). The CDR3 sequence is 13 residues long. CDR1 and CDR2 (germline): MDHEN, SYDVKM. Between the trimmed V and J ends, which lost 3 bases and 7 bases, there was a span of 10 bases. CDR3 coding DNA: TGTGCCAGCAGTTTGAGGGGAGGGCAGCCCCAGCATTTT. Protein sequence: CASSLRGGQPQHF.

The genes are TRBV28 and TRBJ1-5; TRBD1 agrees at 9 bases. Looked up from germline, CDR1 is MDHEN and CDR2 is SYDVKM. V gave up 6 bases and J gave up 6 bases; unmatched junction bases: 6. The CDR3 loop spans 14 amino acids. The chain's CDR3 is CASRGTGGFQPQHF. CDR3 coding DNA: TGTGCCAGCAGGGGAACAGGGGGCTTTCAGCCCCAGCATTTT. Drawing the rest from reference TRBV28 and TRBJ1-5, the complete variable domain is DVKVTQSSRYLVKRTGEKVFLECVQDMDHENMFWYRQDPGLGLRLIYFSYDVKMKEKGDIPEGYSVSREKKERFSLILESASTNQTSMYLCASRGTGGFQPQHFGDGTRLSIL.

The gene calls are TRBV29-1 and TRBJ2-7, with TRBD2 matching over 9 bases. The length of the CDR3 is 14 residues. V trimming: 4 bases; J trimming: 2 bases; junction bases outside the gene matches: 6. Germline CDR1 SQVTM, CDR2 ANQGSEA. CDR3 DNA sequence: TGCAGCGTTGGGTTACTAGCGGGTGCCTACGAGCAGTACTTC. Residues: CSVGLLAGAYEQYF.

The chain recombines TRBV10-3 with TRBJ2-6; D may match TRBD1 or TRBD2 (5 bases each). The CDR3 has 14 residues. The ends were cut back, 7 bases at V and 2 bases at J, with 9 bases in the middle. The germline gives CDR1 ENHRY, CDR2 SYGVKD. The CDR3 spells CAITGAAGANVLTF. The CDR3 DNA is TGTGCCATCACCGGGGCCGCTGGGGCCAACGTCCTGACTTTC.

The gene calls are TRBV6-5 and TRBJ1-2; D may be TRBD1 (5 bases). The CDR3 sequence is 13 residues long. In germline, CDR1 is MNHEY, CDR2 SVGAGI. V dropped 6 bases and J dropped 3 bases, with 11 bases sitting between them. The DNA for the CDR3 is TGTGCCAGCAGCAAACAGGAATACTATGGCTACACCTTC. Its translation is CASSKQEYYGYTF.

The gene calls are TRBV28 and TRBJ1-1; a possible D gene is TRBD1 (5 bases). Germline V CDR1 and CDR2: MDHEN, SYDVKM. The CDR3 has 16 residues. Deletions cut 6 bases from V and 1 base from J, with 18 bases between. Here the CDR3 reads CASRPTGRGANTEAFF. The CDR3 DNA reads TGTGCCAGCAGACCCACTGGAAGGGGCGCGAACACTGAAGCTTTCTTT.

In nucleotides, the CDR3 is TGTGCCAGCAGCTTAGGGAGTAGGGGATCCGAGCAGTACTTC. It codes for CASSLGSRGSEQYF. The chain links TRBV7-7 to TRBJ2-7; the D gene is possibly TRBD1 (5 bases). CDR1 is SSHAT and CDR2 is FNYEAQ in the germline V gene (reference sequence). Trimming removed 1 base at V and 6 bases at J, with 13 bases between. CDR3 size: 14 residues. Filled out from reference TRBV7-7 and TRBJ2-7, the complete variable domain reads GAGVSQSPRYKVTKRGQDVTLRCDPISSHATLYWYQQALGQGPEFLTYFNYEAQPDKSGLPSDRFSAERPEGSISTLTIQRTEQRDSAMYRCASSLGSRGSEQYFGPGTRLTVT.

The table lists this clone with a few counts. The V and J genes are TRBV7-6 and TRBJ1-1, with D possibly being TRBD1 (5 bases). Germline V CDR1 and CDR2: SGHVS, FNYEAQ. This CDR3 has 14 amino acids. The ends were cut back, 2 bases at V and 4 bases at J, with 11 bases in the middle. CDR3 region: CASSLRRGGTEAFF. The CDR3 DNA sequence: TGTGCCAGCAGCTTACGGAGGGGAGGCACTGAAGCTTTCTTT.

The genes are TRBV28 and TRBJ1-5; the match to TRBD1 covers 10 bases. The ends lost 1 base at V and 6 bases at J; junction bases unmatched: 3. The CDR3 consists of 15 residues. Per germline, CDR1 MDHEN and CDR2 SYDVKM. In DNA, the CDR3 is TGTGCCAGCAGTTTATCGGGACAGGGGCGTCAGCCCCAGCATTTT. Amino acids: CASSLSGQGRQPQHF.

In its sample, this clone was seen once. The V and J genes are TRBV5-4 and TRBJ1-2; D is possibly TRBD1 (6 bases). This CDR3 is 14 amino acids long. The V end was cut by 4 bases, the J end by 7 bases, with 17 bases between. Germline-derived CDR1 and CDR2 are SGHNT and YYREEE (reference sequence). This chain's CDR3 is CASSIGQRGFGYTF. The CDR3 coding sequence is TGTGCCAGCAGCATAGGACAGAGGGGGTTTGGCTACACCTTC.

Concerning this clone: Other DNA sequences from this sample encode an identical CDR3 as well. This chain uses TRBV6-5 with TRBJ2-1, with D unclear. CDR1 is MNHEY and CDR2 is SVGAGI in the germline V gene. CDR3 size: 11 residues. Trimming cost V 4 bases and J 7 bases, with 5 bases left between them. The CDR3 region is CASSFSNEQFF. CDR3 in DNA: TGTGCCAGCAGTTTCTCTAATGAGCAGTTCTTC.

J is TRBJ1-2 and V is TRBV7-3, with TRBD1 matching 9 bases. There are 15 residues in the CDR3. The junction had 11 bases not matched to a gene; V was cut back by 4 bases and J by 8 bases. CDR1 SGHTA and CDR2 FQGTGA come from the germline V gene. The CDR3 loop reads CASSSNSGTGSGYTF. Here the CDR3 DNA reads TGTGCCAGCAGCTCTAACAGTGGGACAGGGAGCGGCTACACCTTC.

This clone was seen a single time. V and J are TRBV11-2 and TRBJ2-7; a possible D gene is TRBD1 (6 bases). CDR1 SGHAT and CDR2 FQNNGV come from the germline V gene. The CDR3 spans 14 residues. V shed 3 bases and J shed 3 bases, with 12 bases lying between them. As DNA, the CDR3 is TGTGCCAGCAGCTTGTCAGGGGCTTACTACGAGCAGTACTTC. Its translation is CASSLSGAYYEQYF.